The 29 T cell receptor beta chains reported below all come from one sample, sequenced in a study of CD8+CD57+ T cells in acquired aplastic anemia. The study profiled TCR beta VDJ and CDR3 using genomic DNA as template. One entry per CDR3 protein, called by TCRdb with MiXCR from the reads. The table has nearly 60,000 distinct CDR3 sequences, roughly 60% seen once. The patients chosen for sequencing had shown expansion of CD8+CD57+ cells (detected by flow cytometry). Sequencing was done on a sample of sorted CD4+, CD8+, or CD8+CD57+ T cells (not recorded which) from PBMCs. Receptors were obtained from a human donor with aplastic anemia.

This chain uses TRBV20-1 with TRBJ2-3; D might be TRBD2 (5 bases). The ends were cut back, 3 bases at V and 6 bases at J, with 10 bases in the middle. Germline V CDR1 and CDR2: DFQATT, SNEGSKA (reference sequence). The CDR3 runs 12 residues. CDR3 sequence: CSAREAMDTQYF. Here the CDR3 DNA reads TGCAGTGCTAGGGAGGCGATGGATACGCAGTATTTT.

V is TRBV2 and J is TRBJ2-5; D may be TRBD2 (7 bases). With 7 bases removed from V and 1 base from J, the gap between germline ends came to 16 bases. CDR3 length: 15 amino acids. CDR1 and CDR2 (germline): SNHLY, FYNNEI. The CDR3 DNA sequence: TGTGCCAGCAAGAATCTACGGGGGGCCCAAGAGACCCAGTACTTC. Its translation: CASKNLRGAQETQYF. The complete variable domain, with remaining parts taken from reference TRBV2 and TRBJ2-5, reads EPEVTQTPSHQVTQMGQEVILRCVPISNHLYFYWYRQILGQKVEFLVSFYNNEISEKSEIFDDQFSVERPDGSNFTLKIRSTKLEDSAMYFCASKNLRGAQETQYFGPGTRLLVL.

This clonotype was picked up many times. The J gene is TRBJ1-5, the V gene TRBV20-1; D uncertain. Germline CDR1 DFQATT, CDR2 SNEGSKA (reference sequence). Trimming removed 3 bases from V and 0 bases from J, with 9 bases in between. This CDR3 region has 14 residues. This CDR3 is CSARKPLSNQPQHF. The DNA of the CDR3 is TGCAGTGCTAGGAAGCCCCTTAGCAATCAGCCCCAGCATTTT.

The chain combines TRBV7-9 with TRBJ2-7; D is perhaps TRBD1 (6 bases). The CDR3 contains 14 residues. The germline CDR1 and CDR2 sequences are SEHNR and FQNEAQ (reference sequence). Between the trimmed V and J ends, which lost 3 bases and 2 bases, there was a span of 11 bases. DNA for the CDR3: TGTGCCAGCAGCTTTGGGACACAGACCTACGAGCAGTACTTC. This sequence encodes CASSFGTQTYEQYF.

The chain is built from TRBV2 and TRBJ1-6, with D possibly matching TRBD1 (5 bases). V shed 6 bases and J shed 7 bases, with 13 bases lying between them. The CDR3 is 14 amino acids. The V gene's germline CDR1 is SNHLY and CDR2 FYNNEI. CDR3 coding DNA: TGTGCCAGCAGGGCCGGGACCCCCAATTCACCCCTCCACTTT. Translation gives CASRAGTPNSPLHF.

This clonotype came up many times. The chain carries TRBV6-4 and TRBJ2-3; TRBD2 matches 7 bases. The trim removed 2 bases at V and 4 bases at J, leaving 6 bases unmatched. Germline CDR1 MRHNA, CDR2 SNTAGT. This CDR3 has 15 residues. The CDR3 protein is CASSDTGGSSDTQYF. Here the CDR3 DNA reads TGTGCCAGCAGTGACACGGGGGGAAGTTCAGATACGCAGTATTTT.

This clonotype showed up many times. The genes are TRBV16 and TRBJ2-5; D gene ambiguous. Trimming shortened V by 0 bases and J by 5 bases, and 4 bases separated the two germline ends. Germline V gene data show CDR1 as KGHSY and CDR2 as FQNENV. CDR3 size: 12 residues. CDR3 DNA sequence: TGTGCCAGCAGCCAATCGGCCGAGACCCAGTACTTC. The encoded protein is CASSQSAETQYF.

V usage is TRBV15 and J usage is TRBJ2-1; no reliable D call. V was clipped by 4 bases and J by 4 bases, with 11 bases between them. This CDR3 comprises 14 residues. Per germline, CDR1 LNHNV and CDR2 YYDKDF (reference sequence). The CDR3 reads CATSIYVSYNEQFF. CDR3 nucleotide sequence: TGTGCCACCAGCATATACGTAAGTTACAATGAGCAGTTCTTC.

The chain links TRBV10-2 to TRBJ2-5, with unresolved D. Trimming stripped 8 bases from V and 5 bases from J, with 9 bases between. This CDR3 has 11 amino acids. Germline values: CDR1 WSHSY, CDR2 SAAADI. The CDR3 loop is CASGALETQYF. The CDR3 DNA reads TGCGCCAGCGGCGCCCTGGAGACCCAGTACTTC.

This chain joins TRBV7-2 and TRBJ2-2; no clear D. This CDR3 is 14 amino acids long. Germline lookup yields CDR1 SGHTA and CDR2 FQGNSA. V lost 4 bases and J 1 base, leaving 7 bases between the germline ends. This CDR3 is CASSYAGNTGELFF. The CDR3 DNA reads as TGTGCCAGCAGCTATGCAGGGAACACCGGGGAGCTGTTTTTT.

By share, this clonotype counts as medium-sized. V and J are TRBV25-1 and TRBJ1-1; the D is unclear. Trimming took off 8 bases at V and 1 base at J, with 17 bases between the two ends. Per germline, CDR1 MGHDK and CDR2 SYGVNS. This CDR3 contains 15 residues. The CDR3 DNA sequence: TGTGCCAGCGCGTCGTGGGCGACTAGGAACACTGAAGCTTTCTTT. Its protein is CASASWATRNTEAFF.

The chain links TRBV11-1 to TRBJ2-1, with D possibly matching TRBD1 (5 bases). Trimming took off 5 bases at V and 2 bases at J, with 16 bases between the two ends. CDR1 and CDR2 (germline): SGHAT, FQDESV (reference sequence). The CDR3 has 16 amino acids. The CDR3 sequence is CASSVKAGFPYNEQFF. For the CDR3, the DNA is TGTGCCAGCAGCGTAAAAGCAGGGTTCCCCTACAATGAGCAGTTCTTC.

This clonotype occurred a few times. The chain is built from TRBV29-1 and TRBJ1-2, with 8 bases matching TRBD1. CDR1 is SQVTM, CDR2 ANQGSEA, per germline. With 6 bases clipped from V and 5 bases from J, the junction kept 2 bases outside the gene matches. CDR3 length: 11 amino acids. Here the CDR3 DNA reads TGCAGCGTAGGACAGGGATATGGCTACACCTTC. It yields the protein CSVGQGYGYTF. The entire variable domain, with the rest obtained from reference TRBV29-1 and TRBJ1-2, is as follows: SAVISQKPSRDICQRGTSLTIQCQVDSQVTMMFWYRQQPGQSLTLIATANQGSEATYESGFVIDKFPISRPNLTFSTLTVSNMSPEDSSIYLCSVGQGYGYTFGSGTRLTVV.

The genes are TRBV10-1 and TRBJ2-1, with D maybe TRBD2 (6 bases). CDR1 and CDR2 from the germline V gene are WNHNN and SYGVQD (reference sequence). The CDR3 runs to 14 residues. Between the trimmed V and J ends, which lost 6 bases and 4 bases, there was a span of 13 bases. The CDR3 DNA follows: TGCGCCAGCAGCCGTAGCGGAGGATACAATGAGCAGTTCTTC. This encodes CASSRSGGYNEQFF.

Points on this clonotype: This may arise from a read error, as a much more abundant clone is one base away. The rearrangement uses TRBV10-3 and TRBJ1-1; D remains ambiguous. The V gene's germline CDR1 is ENHRY and CDR2 SYGVKD. This CDR3 is built from 13 residues. This CDR3 reads CAIGEGMNTEALF. The CDR3 nucleotides read TGTGCCATCGGTGAAGGAATGAACACTGAAGCTCTCTTT.

The chain employs TRBV20-1 and TRBJ2-7; D is perhaps TRBD1 (6 bases). The CDR3 runs to 11 residues. The germline V gene encodes CDR1 DFQATT and CDR2 SNEGSKA (reference sequence). Trimming shortened V by 8 bases and J by 4 bases, and 12 bases separated the two germline ends. The CDR3 is CSFTGSYEQYF. The CDR3 DNA reads as TGCAGTTTTACAGGGTCGTACGAGCAGTACTTC.

A few counts support this clonotype. This sequence joins TRBV15 and TRBJ2-1; D possibly corresponds to TRBD1 (5 bases). V was trimmed by 6 bases and J by 0 bases, leaving 6 bases between them. This CDR3 contains 13 residues. Germline-derived CDR1 and CDR2 are LNHNV and YYDKDF (reference sequence). In DNA form, the CDR3 reads TGTGCCACCAGAGGGGACTCCTACAATGAGCAGTTCTTC. Translating gives CATRGDSYNEQFF. The whole variable domain, remainder taken from reference TRBV15 and TRBJ2-1, is DAMVIQNPRYQVTQFGKPVTLSCSQTLNHNVMYWYQQKSSQAPKLLFHYYDKDFNNEADTPDNFQSRRPNTSFCFLDIRSPGLGDTAMYLCATRGDSYNEQFFGPGTRLTVL.

At least ten counts were recorded for this clonotype. The CDR3 protein is CASSQGGVNLVTEAFF. The CDR3 nucleotides are TGCGCCAGCAGCCAAGGGGGGGTAAATCTGGTAACTGAAGCTTTCTTT. The chain uses TRBV4-3 and TRBJ1-1; D possibly corresponds to TRBD1 (5 bases). CDR1 is LGHNA and CDR2 is YSLEER in the germline V gene. V lost 1 base and J lost 5, with 17 bases in between. The CDR3 runs to 16 residues.

This rearrangement joins TRBV29-1 to TRBJ1-2; 7 bases line up with TRBD1. The CDR3 totals 13 residues. From germline, CDR1 is SQVTM and CDR2 ANQGSEA. The junction had 4 bases not matched to a gene; V was cut back by 3 bases and J by 3 bases. CDR3 DNA sequence: TGCAGCGTTGAGTTACAGGGGTACTATGGCTACACCTTC. Encoded protein: CSVELQGYYGYTF.

This clonotype is medium-sized within its sample. One end of the junction fails to match germline, which may point to a read error. The chain carries TRBV7-7 and TRBJ2-7; D may match TRBD1 or TRBD2 (5 bases each). Germline CDR1 SSHAT, CDR2 FNYEAQ (reference sequence). The CDR3 extends over 15 amino acids. The CDR3 spells CASSLALGVSYEQYF. Written as DNA, the CDR3 is TGTGCTAGCAGCTTAGCCCTGGGGGTTTCTTACGAGCAGTACTTC.

The CDR3 coding sequence is TGTGCCAGTAGTATAGTTGGCGACACTGAAGCTTTCTTT. Its protein product is CASSIVGDTEAFF. The V and J genes are TRBV19 and TRBJ1-1; D gene ambiguous. Trimming stripped 1 base from V and 3 bases from J, with 6 bases between. CDR1 and CDR2 from the germline V gene are LNHDA and SQIVND (reference sequence). The CDR3 totals 13 residues.

This clonotype appeared once. The chain uses TRBV4-2 and TRBJ2-5; D possibly corresponds to TRBD2 (5 bases). Trimming stripped 4 bases from V and 4 bases from J, with 10 bases between. The CDR3 consists of 13 residues. Per germline, CDR1 LGHNA and CDR2 YNFKEQ. The chain's CDR3 is CASSLGSGETQYF. CDR3 DNA: TGTGCCAGCAGCCTAGGCAGCGGAGAGACCCAGTACTTC.

The rearrangement joins TRBV7-2 to TRBJ1-2, with a tentative D call TRBD1 (5 bases). The CDR3 spans 12 residues. In germline, CDR1 is SGHTA, CDR2 FQGNSA. V gave up 2 bases and J gave up 5 bases, with 6 bases separating them. Here the CDR3 DNA reads TGTGCCAGCAGCTTACAGGGTTATGGCTACACCTTC. Protein sequence: CASSLQGYGYTF.

This clonotype was counted many times. The chain uses TRBV4-1 and TRBJ1-2, with D possibly being TRBD1 (6 bases). Trimming pared 1 base from V and 3 bases from J, leaving 21 bases between. Germline assignment: CDR1 MGHRA and CDR2 YSYEKL. The CDR3 contains 18 residues. Written as DNA, the CDR3 is TGCGCCAGCAGCCAAGTGGCAGGGGCCACATCGACCCACTATGGCTACACCTTC. It is translated as CASSQVAGATSTHYGYTF.

The V and J genes are TRBV7-6 and TRBJ1-2, with 7 bases that match TRBD1. Germline CDR1 reads SGHVS; CDR2 reads FNYEAQ. CDR3 length: 15 residues. Trimming cost V 4 bases and J 6 bases; bases outside gene matches: 11. CDR3 DNA sequence: TGTGCCAGCAGCTCTCCACAGGGGAGTAGAAATGGCTACACCTTC. Amino acid sequence: CASSSPQGSRNGYTF. Variable domain in full (rest from reference TRBV7-6 and TRBJ1-2): GAGVSQSPRYKVTKRGQDVALRCDPISGHVSLYWYRQALGQGPEFLTYFNYEAQQDKSGLPNDRFSAERPEGSISTLTIQRTEQRDSAMYRCASSSPQGSRNGYTFGSGTRLTVV.

This chain links TRBV10-2 with TRBJ1-5; D remains unclear. Trimming left V 5 bases short and J 5 bases short, with 10 bases between. This CDR3 region has 13 residues. Germline CDR1 reads WSHSY; CDR2 reads SAAADI. The CDR3 bases are TGCGCCAGCAGTTTTCGGGTTGATCAGCCCCAGCATTTT. Encoded protein: CASSFRVDQPQHF.

This sequence joins TRBV2 and TRBJ2-3, with 10 positions matching TRBD2. The trim removed 3 bases at V and 2 bases at J, leaving 5 bases unmatched. CDR3 length: 16 residues. CDR1 SNHLY and CDR2 FYNNEI come from the germline V gene. CDR3 protein: CASSDASGGVTDTQYF. The CDR3 DNA sequence: TGTGCCAGCAGTGATGCTAGCGGGGGCGTCACAGATACGCAGTATTTT.

The J gene is TRBJ2-1, the V gene TRBV2, with 8 nucleotides matching TRBD1. This CDR3 has 15 residues. The junction had 12 bases not matched to a gene; V was cut back by 6 bases and J by 8 bases. Looked up from germline, CDR1 is SNHLY and CDR2 is FYNNEI. The CDR3 region is CASRIARTGSDEQFF. Here the CDR3 DNA reads TGTGCCAGCAGAATCGCCCGGACAGGGTCGGATGAGCAGTTCTTC.

V is TRBV7-2 and J is TRBJ2-7; D perhaps matches TRBD2 (5 bases). Germline CDR1 reads SGHTA; CDR2 reads FQGNSA. The CDR3 extends over 12 amino acids. V lost 5 bases, J lost 3 bases, and 8 bases lay in between. The CDR3 nucleotides read TGTGCCAGCAGCGAAACTAGCTACGAGCAGTACTTC. Translated: CASSETSYEQYF.